The rows below give T cell receptor beta chains drawn from one sample of a study of cytomegalovirus exposure and HLA in healthy donors. Data came from immunoSEQ multiplex PCR; TCRdb stores just in-frame clones and leaves some out. The sample yields under 200,000 clones, about four fifths seen once. The material sequenced was PBMCs. These receptors were taken from a male donor in good health and CMV-seropositive. The CDR3 runs from the conserved cysteine through the conserved F or W. D genes are given only for firm matches. Not every row has a clone size; where given, it reads once, few, many or a size class.

TRBV18	TRBJ2-5	-	TRBD2	CASSPPLAGEETQYF	TGTGCCAGCTCACCACCCCTAGCGGGTGAGGAGACCCAGTACTTC
TRBV11-2	TRBJ1-1	-	-	CASSLEALNTEAFF	TGTGCCAGCAGCTTAGAGGCCCTGAACACTGAAGCTTTCTTT
TRBV7-7	TRBJ2-2	-	TRBD2	CASSLREGGELFF	TGTGCTAGCAGCTTAAGGGAGGGCGGGGAGCTGTTTTTT
TRBV7-6	TRBJ2-1	few	TRBD1	CASSLQGDRGLYNEQFF	TGTGCCAGCAGCTTACAGGGCGACAGGGGTCTCTACAATGAGCAGTTCTTC
TRBV27	TRBJ1-5	-	-	CASSLTVFSNQPQHF	TGTGCCAGCAGTTTAACTGTGTTCAGCAATCAGCCCCAGCATTTT
TRBV16	TRBJ1-5	-	-	CASSQQGLIDQPQHF	TGTGCCAGCAGCCAACAGGGTCTGATTGATCAGCCCCAGCATTTT
TRBV6-6	TRBJ1-5	few	-	CASSYSRGYKPQHF	TGTGCCAGCAGTTACTCCCGGGGATATAAGCCCCAGCATTTT
TRBV4-1	TRBJ1-3	-	-	CASSPQGVKGNTIYF	TGCGCCAGCAGCCCGCAGGGTGTTAAGGGAAACACCATATATTTT
TRBV7-9	TRBJ1-5	few	TRBD1	CASSLGQGSNQPQHF	TGTGCCAGCAGCTTAGGACAGGGCAGCAATCAGCCCCAGCATTTT
TRBV5-5	TRBJ1-1	-	-	CASSLSPGARNTEAFF	TGTGCCAGCAGCTTGAGCCCAGGGGCCAGGAACACTGAAGCTTTCTTT
TRBV9	TRBJ2-2	-	-	CASSVGATNTGELFF	TGTGCCAGCAGCGTAGGGGCTACTAACACCGGGGAGCTGTTTTTT
TRBV28	TRBJ2-5	once	TRBD1	CASSKGGAQETQYF	TGTGCCAGCAGTAAAGGGGGCGCGCAAGAGACCCAGTACTTC
TRBV6-5	TRBJ1-1	few	-	CASSYNGGTEAFF	TGTGCCAGCAGTTATAACGGCGGGACTGAAGCTTTCTTT
TRBV19	TRBJ1-5	few	-	CASSSAPNRSNQPQHF	TGTGCCAGTAGTTCTGCCCCTAACAGGTCCAATCAGCCCCAGCATTTT
TRBV28	TRBJ1-1	once	-	CASTVKNTEAFF	TGTGCCAGCACTGTTAAGAACACTGAAGCTTTCTTT
TRBV5-8	TRBJ2-1	-	-	CASSLRQGNDNEQFF	TGTGCCAGCAGCTTGAGGCAGGGTAACGACAATGAGCAGTTCTTC
TRBV9	TRBJ1-6	-	TRBD1	CASSGTQGFSHSPLHF	TGTGCCAGCAGCGGCACACAGGGGTTCAGTCATTCACCCCTCCACTTT